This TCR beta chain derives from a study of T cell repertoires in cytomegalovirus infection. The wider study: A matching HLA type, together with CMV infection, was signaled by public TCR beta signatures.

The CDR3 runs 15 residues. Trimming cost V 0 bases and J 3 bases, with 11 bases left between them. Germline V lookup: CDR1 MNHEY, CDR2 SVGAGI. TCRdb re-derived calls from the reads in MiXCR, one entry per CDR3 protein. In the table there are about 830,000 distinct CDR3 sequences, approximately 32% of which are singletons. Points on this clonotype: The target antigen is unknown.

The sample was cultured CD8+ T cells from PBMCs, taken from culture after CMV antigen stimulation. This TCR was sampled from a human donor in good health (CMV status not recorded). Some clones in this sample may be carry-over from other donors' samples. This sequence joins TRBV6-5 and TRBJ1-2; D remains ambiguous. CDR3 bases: TGTGCCAGCAGTTACTCGATGGCGGAGTACTATGGCTACACCTTC. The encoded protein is CASSYSMAEYYGYTF.